This TCR beta chain comes out of a study of immune characterization of retroperitoneal liposarcoma. The CDR3 consists of 15 residues. V was shortened by 6 bases and J by 4 bases, with 16 bases between the two germline ends. Germline lookup yields CDR1 MNHNS and CDR2 SASEGT. The table lists this clonotype with many counts. TCRdb fed the PCR reads into MiXCR, producing one record per CDR3 protein. Among around 5,000 distinct CDR3 sequences listed, around 30% were seen once. Sequences were obtained from tumor tissue. This clonotype was sampled from a female donor with retroperitoneal liposarcoma. The chain combines TRBV6-1 with TRBJ2-1; D is possibly TRBD2 (6 bases). The CDR3 loop is CASRAGTGLYNEQFF. CDR3 sequence (DNA): TGTGCCAGCAGAGCCGGGACGGGACTTTACAATGAGCAGTTCTTC.